Presented here are 19 T cell receptor beta chains from one specimen sequenced in a study of blood T cell repertoires in COVID-19. Profiled with immunoSEQ multiplex PCR; TCRdb holds only in-frame clones, not every one. The repertoire holds about 59,000 clones, with 81% as singletons. Material: peripheral blood. The source of these receptors is a woman aged 80 or over with active or convalescent COVID-19.

This clone was observed a few times. This chain links TRBV3-1 (or the pseudogene TRBV3-2) with TRBJ2-7, with 12 positions matching TRBD2. Trimming at V came to 4 bases and at J to 5 bases, leaving 6 bases not matched to a gene. Per germline, CDR1 LGHDT and CDR2 YNNKEL (reference sequence). The CDR3 extends over 15 amino acids. The DNA for the CDR3 is TGTGCCAGCAGCCCACTACTAGCGGGGGGTAACGAGCAGTACTTC. It is translated as CASSPLLAGGNEQYF.

J is TRBJ2-1 and V is TRBV5-4, with 8 bases that match TRBD1. The ends lost 0 bases at V and 9 bases at J; junction bases unmatched: 2. CDR3 length: 13 amino acids. Germline CDR1 is SGHNT and CDR2 is YYREEE (reference sequence). The CDR3 DNA sequence: TGTGCCAGCAGCTTGGCAGGGGGCCTTGAGCAGTTCTTC. Its protein product is CASSLAGGLEQFF.

This chain links TRBV2 with TRBJ2-1; 8 bases map to TRBD2. Looked up from germline, CDR1 is SNHLY and CDR2 is FYNNEI. Trimming at V came to 4 bases and at J to 5 bases, leaving 13 bases not matched to a gene. The CDR3 is 17 amino acids. This CDR3 reads CASSGDMAGGNNNEQFF. The CDR3 DNA sequence: TGTGCCAGCAGTGGCGACATGGCGGGGGGAAATAACAATGAGCAGTTCTTC.

The CDR3 loop reads CASSLRRGQNSPLHF. CDR3 DNA sequence: TGTGCCAGCAGCTTAAGAAGGGGCCAGAACTCACCCCTCCACTTT. V and J are TRBV11-1 and TRBJ1-6, with D tentatively TRBD1 (5 bases). Germline values: CDR1 SGHAT, CDR2 FQDESV (reference sequence). This CDR3 spans 15 amino acids. Trimming pared 2 bases from V and 10 bases from J, leaving 15 bases between.

This sequence joins TRBV2 and TRBJ2-7; TRBD1 aligns across 9 bases. The germline CDR1 and CDR2 sequences are SNHLY and FYNNEI. V was clipped by 7 bases and J by 5 bases; unmatched bases: 6. There are 13 residues in the CDR3. CDR3: CASKGQGPDEQYF. CDR3 DNA sequence: TGTGCCAGCAAAGGACAGGGGCCTGACGAGCAGTACTTC.

The V and J genes are TRBV7-3 and TRBJ2-7; 7 bases agree with TRBD2. In germline, CDR1 is SGHTA, CDR2 FQGTGA. The length of the CDR3 is 16 residues. The J segment lost 4 bases and the V segment lost 0 bases, leaving 9 bases of the junction unmatched. CDR3 loop: CASSLTAGVSFYEQYF. In nucleotides, the CDR3 is TGTGCCAGCAGCTTAACGGCGGGGGTTTCTTTTTACGAGCAGTACTTC.

This sequence joins TRBV5-1 and TRBJ2-3, with D possibly matching TRBD1 (6 bases). Trimming removed 0 bases from V and 5 bases from J, with 13 bases in between. This CDR3 contains 15 residues. Germline-derived CDR1 and CDR2 are SGHRS and YFSETQ. Written as DNA, the CDR3 is TGCGCCAGCAGCTTGGCTCGACAGGTCCAAGATACGCAGTATTTT. It is translated as CASSLARQVQDTQYF.

This clone was detected once. V usage is TRBV7-2 and J usage is TRBJ1-1; D possibly corresponds to TRBD1 (5 bases). Trimming removed 5 bases at V and 0 bases at J, with 10 bases between. CDR1 and CDR2 (germline): SGHTA, FQGNSA. The CDR3 totals 14 residues. CDR3 residues: CASSPGQVNTEAFF. Here the CDR3 DNA reads TGTGCCAGCAGCCCAGGGCAAGTGAACACTGAAGCTTTCTTT.

The count of this clone is one. The chain is built from TRBV7-9 and TRBJ2-1; D might be TRBD1 (6 bases). CDR1 is SEHNR, CDR2 FQNEAQ, per germline (reference sequence). CDR3 size: 17 residues. The germline V and J ends were trimmed by 0 bases and 6 bases, with 18 bases remaining between them. The CDR3 DNA reads as TGTGCCAGCAGCTTAGCGCTTTCTGGGGGCCTACTCAATGAGCAGTTCTTC. Its translation is CASSLALSGGLLNEQFF.

The chain uses TRBV2 and TRBJ2-7; 10 positions agree with TRBD1. The CDR3 is 14 residues long. CDR1 is SNHLY and CDR2 is FYNNEI in the germline V gene. J gave up 7 bases and V 4 bases, and 7 bases lay outside the gene matches. The CDR3 DNA follows: TGTGCCAGCAGTGCGGGACAGGGGCCGCAGGAGCAGTACTTC. This codes for CASSAGQGPQEQYF.

The genes are TRBV7-2 and TRBJ2-3; 8 bases are a match to TRBD2. CDR1 is SGHTA, CDR2 FQGNSA, per germline. Trimming at V came to 1 base and at J to 12 bases, leaving 9 bases not matched to a gene. This CDR3 region has 14 residues. The CDR3 region has the DNA TGTGCCAGCAGCTTAGGATCATATGCGGGGGGCCAGTATTTT. Translation: CASSLGSYAGGQYF. Using reference TRBV7-2 and TRBJ2-3 for the parts outside the CDR3, the full variable domain is GAGVSQSPSNKVTEKGKDVELRCDPISGHTALYWYRQSLGQGLEFLIYFQGNSAPDKSGLPSDRFSAERTGGSVSTLTIQRTQQEDSAVYLCASSLGSYAGGQYFGPGTRLTVL.

V is TRBV7-3 and J is TRBJ2-3; TRBD2 matches 10 bases. Looked up from germline, CDR1 is SGHTA and CDR2 is FQGTGA. V trimming: 2 bases; J trimming: 4 bases; junction bases outside the gene matches: 6. The CDR3 covers 16 residues. The CDR3 nucleotides are TGTGCCAGCAGCTTATCGAGCGGGGGGGTATCAGATACGCAGTATTTT. It specifies CASSLSSGGVSDTQYF.

V gene TRBV29-1 combines with J gene TRBJ2-4; D may be TRBD1 (5 bases). This CDR3 spans 13 amino acids. The V gene lost 5 bases and the J gene lost 8 bases, with 16 bases spanning the gap. Germline CDR1 reads SQVTM; CDR2 reads ANQGSEA. CDR3 sequence reads: CSVTDTLGDIQYF. Written as DNA, the CDR3 is TGCAGCGTTACTGACACGCTAGGGGACATTCAGTACTTC.

V usage is TRBV5-1 and J usage is TRBJ1-2, with 9 bases that match TRBD1. The V segment lost 4 bases and the J segment 4 bases; nucleotides outside the gene matches: 2. Per germline, CDR1 SGHRS and CDR2 YFSETQ. There are 13 residues in the CDR3. This chain's CDR3 is CASSEGQGYGYTF. The DNA for the CDR3 is TGCGCCAGCAGCGAGGGACAGGGCTATGGCTACACCTTC.

This chain links TRBV5-8 with TRBJ1-5; 7 bases align to TRBD1. This CDR3 comprises 15 residues. Per the germline V gene, CDR1 is SGHTS and CDR2 is YDEGEE. The trim removed 1 base at V and 0 bases at J, leaving 1 base unmatched. CDR3 amino acids: CASSLRQGSNQPQHF. The CDR3 DNA reads TGTGCCAGCAGCTTGCGACAGGGTAGCAATCAGCCCCAGCATTTT.

J is TRBJ1-3 and V is TRBV2; D might be TRBD1 (5 bases). V lost 10 bases and J 4 bases, leaving 14 bases between the germline ends. Germline V lookup: CDR1 SNHLY, CDR2 FYNNEI. The CDR3 totals 13 residues. The CDR3 loop is CATMGPGGNTIYF. Written as DNA, the CDR3 is TGTGCCACCATGGGGCCCGGGGGAAACACCATATATTTT.

This clone was counted a few times. The chain joins TRBV18 to TRBJ2-3, with 10 nucleotides matching TRBD1. This CDR3 comprises 15 residues. Trimming took 0 bases from V and 7 from J; bases not matched to a gene: 4. Germline values: CDR1 KGHSH, CDR2 LQKENI. This CDR3 is CASSPPGQGTHTQYF. In DNA, the CDR3 is TGTGCCAGCTCACCACCGGGACAGGGGACCCATACGCAGTATTTT.

The chain recombines TRBV7-8 with TRBJ2-7, with TRBD1 matching 11 bases. This CDR3 comprises 15 residues. With V trimmed by 4 bases and J by 6 bases, 8 bases remained unmatched. Germline V gene data show CDR1 as SGHVS and CDR2 as FQNEAQ. CDR3 bases: TGTGCCAGCAGCTCCCCGGGACAGGGGGTTCCCGAGCAGTACTTC. This codes for CASSSPGQGVPEQYF.

The gene calls are TRBV19 and TRBJ2-2, with 9 positions matching TRBD2. Germline CDR1 is LNHDA and CDR2 is SQIVND (reference sequence). Losses at the gene ends were 1 base for V and 0 bases for J; bases not matched to a gene: 3. The CDR3 consists of 17 residues. The CDR3 reads CASSIVLAGPNTGELFF. The CDR3 nucleotides read TGTGCCAGTAGTATAGTACTAGCGGGCCCGAACACCGGGGAGCTGTTTTTT.